This TCR beta chain is drawn from a study of cytomegalovirus exposure and HLA in healthy donors. This CDR3 region has 18 residues. Per germline, CDR1 SGDLS and CDR2 YYNGEE. Trimming removed 0 bases at V and 1 base at J, with 20 bases between. Amplification used 60 Vbeta primers and 13 Jbeta primers. Per the original methods: About 12 million of tens of millions of unique TCR beta chains were shared, per a later count. The protocol was immunoSEQ multiplex PCR, while the TCRdb copy is restricted to in-frame clones and leaves out a portion. That table furnishes V, J and clone size, whereas the DNA furnished D and trimming. Altogether about 120,000 clones are present, more than 70% being singletons, with the ten largest covering about 15%.

The rearrangement uses TRBV9 and TRBJ2-7, with D maybe TRBD2 (5 bases). The sample taken for sequencing was PBMCs. The TCR sequence derives from a man in his fifties or sixties in good health and CMV-seropositive. CDR3 sequence (DNA): TGTGCCAGCAGCGTAGGACCTGGGCGGGCTGGTATTTCCTACGAGCAGTACTTC. Its translation is CASSVGPGRAGISYEQYF.